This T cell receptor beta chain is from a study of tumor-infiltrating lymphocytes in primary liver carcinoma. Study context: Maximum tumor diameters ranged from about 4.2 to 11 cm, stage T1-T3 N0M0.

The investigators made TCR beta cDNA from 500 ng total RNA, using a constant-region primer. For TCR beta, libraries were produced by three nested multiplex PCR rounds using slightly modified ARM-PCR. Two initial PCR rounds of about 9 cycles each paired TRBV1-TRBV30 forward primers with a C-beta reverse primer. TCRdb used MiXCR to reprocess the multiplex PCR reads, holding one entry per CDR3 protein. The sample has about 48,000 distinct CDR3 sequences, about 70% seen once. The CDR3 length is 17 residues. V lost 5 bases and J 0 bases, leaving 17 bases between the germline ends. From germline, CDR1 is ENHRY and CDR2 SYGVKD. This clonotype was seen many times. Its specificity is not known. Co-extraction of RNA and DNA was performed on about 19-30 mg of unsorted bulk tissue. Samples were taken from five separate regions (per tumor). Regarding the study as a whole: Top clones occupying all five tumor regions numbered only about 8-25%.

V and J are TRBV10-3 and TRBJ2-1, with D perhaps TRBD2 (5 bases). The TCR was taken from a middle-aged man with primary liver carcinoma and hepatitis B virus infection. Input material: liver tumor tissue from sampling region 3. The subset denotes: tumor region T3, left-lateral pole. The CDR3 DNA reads TGTGCCATCAGTACCTCCGCACTAGGGAGCTCCTACAATGAGCAGTTCTTC. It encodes CAISTSALGSSYNEQFF.